This T cell receptor beta chain was found in a study of blood T cell repertoires in COVID-19. Turning to the study itself: Samples taken during acute and convalescent COVID-19 were collected in the United States, Italy and Spain.

Profiled with immunoSEQ multiplex PCR; TCRdb holds only in-frame clones, not every one. The sample includes tens of thousands of clones, over 65% seen only once; the top ten take 35%. This CDR3 region has 13 residues. Germline CDR1 reads LGHDT; CDR2 reads YNNKEL (reference sequence). Trimming took 5 bases from V and 0 from J, leaving 7 bases between them. The V call is TRBV3-1 (or the pseudogene TRBV3-2), the J call TRBJ1-1; no firm D call. This receptor was obtained from a woman in her 70s with acute or convalescent COVID-19. Sequencing was carried out using peripheral blood. The CDR3 here is CASSGVMNTEAFF. DNA for the CDR3: TGTGCCAGCAGCGGAGTTATGAACACTGAAGCTTTCTTT.